This is a list of T cell receptor beta chains from one sample in a study of cytomegalovirus exposure and HLA in healthy donors. The table came from immunoSEQ multiplex PCR; TCRdb's copy has only in-frame clones and leaves some out. The data hold around 70,000 clones, with under 80% observed a single time. Sequenced sample: PBMCs. Receptor source: a man aged 55-75 years in good health and CMV-seropositive. The CDR3 runs from the conserved cysteine through the conserved F or W. D genes are given only for firm matches. The size field is filled for only some rows; it gives once, few, many or a size class.

cdr3_nt cdr3_aa j_call d_call v_call clone_size
TGCAGCGTTGAGGGGGACAGGGACTACGAGCAGTACTTC CSVEGDRDYEQYF TRBJ2-7 TRBD1 TRBV29-1 .
TGTGCCAGCAGCTCACGGACAGGGGCCTACGAGCAGTACTTC CASSSRTGAYEQYF TRBJ2-7 TRBD1 TRBV7-9 .
TGTGCCAGCAGTTACTCGGTCACAGCCGATACGCAGTATTTT CASSYSVTADTQYF TRBJ2-3 . TRBV6-5 .
TGTGCCAGCAGTTTCCGGGGCGAGCAGTACTTC CASSFRGEQYF TRBJ2-7 . TRBV27 .
TGTGCCATCAGGTCGGGGGAAGGTACTGGGGCCAACGTCCTGACTTTC CAIRSGEGTGANVLTF TRBJ2-6 . TRBV10-3 .
TGTGCCAGCAGTTTACGACATATCTCCTACAATGAGCAGTTCTTC CASSLRHISYNEQFF TRBJ2-1 . TRBV28 few
TGTGCCAGCGGTGGGGGGACACGGACCCCCCTAAACTATGGCTACACCTTC CASGGGTRTPLNYGYTF TRBJ1-2 . TRBV6-1 .
TGTGCCAGCAGTGAAAGAACAGGGGCTATTGGCTACACCTTC CASSERTGAIGYTF TRBJ1-2 TRBD1 TRBV6-1 .
TGTGCCATCCGGACAGCCTCCTACAATGAGCAGTTCTTC CAIRTASYNEQFF TRBJ2-1 . TRBV5-4 .
TGTGCCAGCAGCTTGAGGACAGGCTCCACTTATAATGAAAAACTGTTTTTT CASSLRTGSTYNEKLFF TRBJ1-4 TRBD1 TRBV7-9 .
TGCGCCAGCAGCTCCGGGACAAAAACTGAAGCTTTCTTT CASSSGTKTEAFF TRBJ1-1 . TRBV4-3 few
TGTGCCATCAGTGAATCGGACTTCGCGACACCCTACGAGCAGTACTTC CAISESDFATPYEQYF TRBJ2-7 . TRBV10-3 .
TGTGCCAGCAGTGAATCCGGGACAGGCTTCTACGAGCAGTACTTC CASSESGTGFYEQYF TRBJ2-7 TRBD1 TRBV2 .
TGTGCCAGCAGTTTTCGGGGCTCCTACGAGCAGTACTTC CASSFRGSYEQYF TRBJ2-7 . TRBV27 .
TGTGCCAGCAGTGAATCTTTAGACACCGGGGAGCTGTTTTTT CASSESLDTGELFF TRBJ2-2 . TRBV25-1 .
TGTGCCAGCAGCTTAGCCCACAGGGGGATCTATGGCTACACCTTC CASSLAHRGIYGYTF TRBJ1-2 TRBD1 TRBV7-9 .
TGTGCCAGTAGGTCCCTAGCGATGGGTGGAAGTGAGCAGTTCTTC CASRSLAMGGSEQFF TRBJ2-1 . TRBV19 .
TGTGCCTGGAGTGTCCGTAATGAAAAACTGTTTTTT CAWSVRNEKLFF TRBJ1-4 . TRBV30 once
TGTGCCAGCAGTTTAGTGGGGCCTGCCTACGAGCAGTACTTC CASSLVGPAYEQYF TRBJ2-7 . TRBV28 .
TGTGCGAGGGACAAGGCTGGCTACACCTTC CARDKAGYTF TRBJ1-2 . TRBV9 .
TGCGCCAGCAGCCCCCTAGGTAGCGGGAGGGCCCAGATCGGGGAGCTGTTTTTT CASSPLGSGRAQIGELFF TRBJ2-2 TRBD2 TRBV5-1 .
TGTGCCAGCAGTCTAACGACAGGGGGAGGGGAGACCCAGTACTTC CASSLTTGGGETQYF TRBJ2-5 TRBD1 TRBV6-5 .
TGTGCCAGCAGCTTATACTTTCCAACCCGCGGCAGTGAAGAACTGTTTTTT CASSLYFPTRGSEELFF TRBJ1-4 . TRBV7-2 .
TGCGCCAGCAGCTTTCCTGACAGGGGAGAGTTCAATGAGCAGTTCTTC CASSFPDRGEFNEQFF TRBJ2-1 TRBD1 TRBV5-1 once
TGTGCCAGCAGCCCAAGCGGGAGATTACCCGGGGAGCTGTTTTTT CASSPSGRLPGELFF TRBJ2-2 TRBD2 TRBV7-9 .
TGTGCCAGCAGTGAACCGGTAGTCACGATTACCTACGAGCAGTACTTC CASSEPVVTITYEQYF TRBJ2-7 . TRBV6-1 .